The 29 T cell receptor beta chains below were found in one sample sequenced in a study of regulatory T cells in long-lasting Graves disease (dated by TCRdb to the early 2020s). This specimen's time point label, interpreted: newly diagnosed GD, antithyroid drugs for less than 3 months. RNA was extracted from PBMCs in TRIzol for both TCR sequencing and RNA sequencing. The receptor library was made with multiplex PCR. These reads were obtained on an Illumina HiSeq 4000. CDR3 regions were amplified by Arm-PCR with iRepertoire HTBI primers to construct TCR beta libraries. Using fastp trimming at Q25 and MiXCR clonotype assembly, TCRdb reanalyzed the public sequencing data and kept in-frame beta chains. CDR3 protein sequences are deduplicated, and each keeps its most common genes and DNA. In this sample the table shows approximately 470,000 distinct CDR3 sequences, about a sixth of which occur a single time. In total, the top ten clones hold 9% to 15% of the sample.

These data also featured in a second study, about T cells in Graves' hyperthyroidism and ophthalmopathy.

The sequencing used peripheral blood mononuclear cells (PBMCs), collected at new diagnosis, from a patient treated with antithyroid drugs. Every receptor here comes from a man aged 35 to 55 with Graves disease. Donor details come from another sample of the same person, matched by shared clones.

The chain uses TRBV12-5 and TRBJ2-3; D ambiguous. Germline assignment: CDR1 LGHNT and CDR2 FRNRAP. The V gene lost 3 bases and the J gene lost 0 bases, with 4 bases spanning the gap. This CDR3 region has 13 residues. CDR3 loop: CASGFASTDTQYF. The CDR3 DNA is TGTGCTAGTGGTTTTGCAAGCACAGATACGCAGTATTTT.

This clonotype was found many times. The junction departs from germline at one end; a sequencing error may be responsible. The chain is built from TRBV5-1 and TRBJ2-7; TRBD2 matches 14 bases. The CDR3 loop spans 15 amino acids. The germline CDR1 and CDR2 sequences are SGHRS and YFSETQ. This chain's CDR3 is CASSSGLAGVGEQYF. For the CDR3, the DNA is TGTGCCAGCAGCTCGGGACTAGCGGGAGTTGGGGAGCAGTACTTC.

This clonotype showed up many times. The chain is built from TRBV14 and TRBJ1-4; D is uncertain. The CDR3 runs to 14 residues. V was cut by 6 bases and J by 3 bases, with 11 bases left in between. Germline V gene sequence: CDR1 SGHDN, CDR2 FVKESK. CDR3 in amino acids: CASRSGRANEKLFF. As DNA, the CDR3 is TGTGCCAGCAGATCGGGAAGGGCTAATGAAAAACTGTTTTTT.

The V gene is TRBV28, the J gene TRBJ2-2; D may correspond to TRBD1 or TRBD2 (5 bases each). The CDR3 spans 15 residues. V dropped 5 bases and J dropped 5 bases, with 15 bases sitting between them. Germline values: CDR1 MDHEN, CDR2 SYDVKM. This CDR3 is CASSAMGVGTGELFF. Written as DNA, the CDR3 is TGTGCCAGCAGTGCTATGGGGGTGGGGACCGGGGAGCTGTTTTTT.

In the case of this clonotype: A read error likely explains this, since a far larger clone differs by one base. It is likely a read error, because the conserved phenylalanine at the end of the CDR3 is missing. This chain joins TRBV12-3 or TRBV12-4 and TRBJ1-1, with 7 nucleotides matching TRBD1. V shed 5 bases and J 5 bases; nucleotides not matched to a gene: 11. There are 15 residues in the CDR3. The chain's CDR3 is CASSLLGDRSTEAFS. The CDR3 DNA is TGTGCCAGCAGTCTCTTGGGGGACAGAAGTACTGAAGCTTTCTCT.

In this sample, this clonotype turned up a few times. The chain couples TRBV13 to TRBJ2-5; D could derive from TRBD1 or TRBD2 (5 bases each). V lost 2 bases and J lost 5, with 18 bases in between. The CDR3 totals 16 residues. CDR1 is PRHDT and CDR2 is FYEKMQ in the germline V gene (reference sequence). CDR3 DNA sequence: TGTGCCAGCAGCTTAAGAGGGGCAGGGCTAGGGGAGACCCAGTACTTC. Protein: CASSLRGAGLGETQYF.

Many counts were recorded for this clonotype. The chain is built from TRBV5-1 and TRBJ2-7; 10 positions agree with TRBD2. The V and J ends lost 0 bases and 5 bases, in that order; junction bases with no gene match: 8. The CDR3 extends over 16 amino acids. Germline CDR1 reads SGHRS; CDR2 reads YFSETQ. CDR3 loop: CASSLVLAGAANEQYF. The CDR3 nucleotides read TGCGCCAGCAGCTTGGTGCTAGCGGGAGCCGCAAACGAGCAGTACTTC.

This clonotype was seen repeatedly, ten times or more. The gene calls are TRBV12-3 or TRBV12-4 and TRBJ2-5; 12 nucleotides agree with TRBD2. The V and J ends lost 6 bases and 1 base, in that order; junction bases with no gene match: 3. This CDR3 has 15 residues. The CDR3 protein is CASRRLAGVQETQYF. The CDR3 nucleotides are TGTGCCAGCAGGAGACTAGCGGGGGTCCAAGAGACCCAGTACTTC.

Comments on this clonotype: It may be a read error: a sequence one base away is much more abundant. The V call is TRBV5-8, the J call TRBJ2-7; D ambiguous. There are 14 residues in the CDR3. Germline CDR1 reads SGHTS; CDR2 reads YDEGEE. CDR3 loop: CANSLNKNAYEQYF. CDR3 coding DNA: TGTGCCAACAGCTTGAACAAGAACGCATACGAGCAGTACTTC.

This clonotype occurred many times. J is TRBJ2-3 and V is TRBV3-1; D is unresolved. Trimming left V 2 bases short and J 2 bases short, with 11 bases between. The CDR3 is 15 amino acids. Germline values: CDR1 LGHDT, CDR2 YNNKEL (reference sequence). The CDR3 nucleotides are TGTGCCAGCAGCCAACTAGGCGCACCCACAGATACGCAGTATTTT. As protein: CASSQLGAPTDTQYF.

The chain combines TRBV29-1 with TRBJ2-1; 9 positions agree with TRBD1. Germline values: CDR1 SQVTM, CDR2 ANQGSEA. Trimming took 7 bases from V and 5 from J; bases not matched to a gene: 6. This CDR3 has 13 amino acids. The CDR3 coding sequence is TGCAGCGGAACGGGACAGGGACACAATGAGCAGTTCTTC. As protein: CSGTGQGHNEQFF.

Concerning this clonotype itself: A clone one base away is much larger, so this may be a read error. The chain recombines TRBV30 with TRBJ2-1; 8 bases are shared with TRBD1. This CDR3 has 14 residues. Germline V lookup: CDR1 GTSNPN, CDR2 SVGIG (reference sequence). The DNA for the CDR3 is TGTGCCTGGGGCCAGGGGGCCCCCTACAATGGGCAGTTCTTC. Encoded protein: CAWGQGAPYNGQFF.

In this sample, this clonotype turned up many times. One junction end does not reproduce the germline sequence, and a read error may be involved. The rearrangement uses TRBV5-1 and TRBJ1-5, with D possibly being TRBD1 (5 bases). This CDR3 spans 15 amino acids. From germline, CDR1 is SGHRS and CDR2 YFSETQ. The CDR3 nucleotides read TGTGCCAGCAGTTTGGAGGGGTATAGCAATCAGCCCCAGCATTTT. Its protein is CASSLEGYSNQPQHF.

The genes are TRBV2 and TRBJ1-4; 10 nucleotides line up with TRBD1. Germline CDR1 SNHLY, CDR2 FYNNEI. This CDR3 spans 19 amino acids. Trimming removed 6 bases from V and 4 bases from J; junction bases left unmatched: 17. The CDR3 coding sequence is TGTGCCAGCAGGGAGAATCGTCCCGGGACAGGGGCCCATAATGAAAAACTGTTTTTT. Translation gives CASRENRPGTGAHNEKLFF. Together with reference TRBV2 and TRBJ1-4, the CDR3 gives the full variable domain: EPEVTQTPSHQVTQMGQEVILRCVPISNHLYFYWYRQILGQKVEFLVSFYNNEISEKSEIFDDQFSVERPDGSNFTLKIRSTKLEDSAMYFCASRENRPGTGAHNEKLFFGSGTQLSVL.

A few counts support this clonotype. Here the CDR3 DNA reads TGCAGTGCTAGGCGGACTAGCGAAAGCACAGATACGCAGTATTTT. It is translated as CSARRTSESTDTQYF. V and J are TRBV20-1 and TRBJ2-3; 9 bases align to TRBD2. This CDR3 has 15 amino acids. J gave up 0 bases and V 3 bases, and 4 bases lay outside the gene matches. CDR1 is DFQATT and CDR2 is SNEGSKA in the germline V gene (reference sequence).

To note about this clonotype: A much larger clone differs from this one at a single base, so this may be a read error. The rearrangement joins TRBV14 to TRBJ2-7; no clear D. The CDR3 consists of 14 residues. CDR1 is SGHDN, CDR2 FVKESK, per germline. For the CDR3, the DNA is TGTGCCAGCAGCCCAAGGACGGTCCTCTACGATCAGTACTTC. Amino acids: CASSPRTVLYDQYF.

In its sample, this clonotype was seen many times. This chain joins TRBV7-9 and TRBJ2-7, with a weak D call TRBD2 (6 bases). The germline V gene has CDR1 SEHNR and CDR2 FQNEAQ (reference sequence). CDR3 length equals 15 residues. Trimming took off 3 bases at V and 6 bases at J, with 18 bases between the two ends. CDR3 residues: CASSFIAGTPAEQYF. The CDR3 DNA is TGTGCCAGCAGCTTTATCGCGGGAACTCCAGCCGAGCAGTACTTC. Full variable domain (rest looked up from reference TRBV7-9 and TRBJ2-7): DTGVSQNPRHKITKRGQNVTFRCDPISEHNRLYWYRQTLGQGPEFLTYFQNEAQLEKSRLLSDRFSAERPKGSFSTLEIQRTEQGDSAMYLCASSFIAGTPAEQYFGPGTRLTVT.

At least ten counts were recorded for this clonotype. V gene TRBV6-1 combines with J gene TRBJ1-2; a weak D match, TRBD1 (6 bases). The CDR3 runs 15 residues. Germline lookup yields CDR1 MNHNS and CDR2 SASEGT. The germline V and J ends were trimmed by 2 bases and 4 bases, with 14 bases remaining between them. For the CDR3, the DNA is TGTGCCAGCAGTGAATCGGCAGGCAGGGGCTATGGCTACACCTTC. Its translation: CASSESAGRGYGYTF.

About this clonotype: A read error is possible here, since a much larger clone lies one base away. CDR3 DNA: TGCAGTGCTAGGATTGAGAGCTCCTATTATTCACCCCTCCACTTT. Translated: CSARIESSYYSPLHF. The chain combines TRBV20-1 with TRBJ1-6; no firm D call. There are 15 residues in the CDR3. Looked up from germline, CDR1 is DFQATT and CDR2 is SNEGSKA (reference sequence).

V usage is TRBV19 and J usage is TRBJ2-1, with 8 nucleotides matching TRBD2. The CDR3 runs 16 residues. Germline lookup yields CDR1 LNHDA and CDR2 SQIVND (reference sequence). Trimming took 3 bases from V and 8 from J; bases not matched to a gene: 12. The CDR3 protein is CASSIGPSGRKDEQFF. CDR3 bases: TGTGCCAGTAGTATTGGCCCCAGCGGGAGAAAGGATGAGCAGTTCTTC.

The sample holds a few counts of this clonotype. This chain links TRBV15 with TRBJ2-7, with TRBD1 identical over 7 bases. This CDR3 region has 13 residues. J was trimmed by 5 bases and V by 3 bases; bases with no gene match: 4. Germline V CDR1 and CDR2: LNHNV, YYDKDF (reference sequence). CDR3 sequence (DNA): TGTGCCACCAGCAGCGACAGGGTCCACGAGCAGTACTTC. This codes for CATSSDRVHEQYF. The whole variable domain, filled in from reference TRBV15 and TRBJ2-7, reads DAMVIQNPRYQVTQFGKPVTLSCSQTLNHNVMYWYQQKSSQAPKLLFHYYDKDFNNEADTPDNFQSRRPNTSFCFLDIRSPGLGDTAMYLCATSSDRVHEQYFGPGTRLTVT.

This clonotype was seen ten or more times. The genes are TRBV20-1 and TRBJ2-4; D possibly corresponds to TRBD1 (6 bases). The CDR3 contains 14 residues. V lost 5 bases and J 3 bases, leaving 14 bases between the germline ends. Germline CDR1 reads DFQATT; CDR2 reads SNEGSKA (reference sequence). The CDR3 protein is CSASRGEVKNIQYF. The DNA for the CDR3 is TGCAGTGCTTCCAGGGGCGAAGTCAAAAACATTCAGTACTTC.

At least ten counts were recorded for this clonotype. The rearrangement uses TRBV11-1 and TRBJ2-1; TRBD1 is a possible D gene (5 bases). Trimming took 3 bases from V and 0 from J, leaving 15 bases between them. From germline, CDR1 is SGHAT and CDR2 FQDESV (reference sequence). This CDR3 is 17 amino acids long. The CDR3 is CASSFGASTSSYNEQFF. The DNA of the CDR3 is TGTGCCAGCAGCTTTGGGGCTTCTACGAGCTCCTACAATGAGCAGTTCTTC. Full variable domain (remainder filled in from reference TRBV11-1 and TRBJ2-1): EAEVAQSPRYKITEKSQAVAFWCDPISGHATLYWYRQILGQGPELLVQFQDESVVDDSQLPKDRFSAERLKGVDSTLKIQPAELGDSAMYLCASSFGASTSSYNEQFFGPGTRLTVL.

Ten or more counts support this clonotype. CDR3 in DNA: TGTGCCAGCAGTTCCTTAGGACCACCGACCGCCCCACAAGAGACCCAGTACTTC. Translating it yields CASSSLGPPTAPQETQYF. The gene calls are TRBV6-5 and TRBJ2-5, with no clear D. Per germline, CDR1 MNHEY and CDR2 SVGAGI. CDR3 length: 18 residues. V lost 4 bases, J lost 2 bases, and 23 bases lay in between.

V usage is TRBV29-1 and J usage is TRBJ1-1; 11 positions agree with TRBD1. J gave up 5 bases and V 3 bases, and 5 bases lay outside the gene matches. The germline CDR1 and CDR2 sequences are SQVTM and ANQGSEA. The CDR3 consists of 14 residues. CDR3 sequence reads: CSVDFGQGATEAFF. CDR3 DNA: TGCAGCGTTGACTTTGGACAGGGGGCGACTGAAGCTTTCTTT.

The chain is built from TRBV6-4 and TRBJ2-5; TRBD1 agrees at 7 bases. Germline V gene data show CDR1 as MRHNA and CDR2 as SNTAGT. J was trimmed by 5 bases and V by 5 bases; bases with no gene match: 14. The CDR3 runs to 16 residues. The CDR3 nucleotides are TGTGCCAGCAGTTTCGCTCCCGGGACAGTTCTTGAGACCCAGTACTTC. This encodes CASSFAPGTVLETQYF.

The V call is TRBV6-1, the J call TRBJ2-5, with 10 nucleotides matching TRBD2. V was pared by 7 bases and J by 5 bases, with 13 bases of the junction left unmatched. The germline V gene encodes CDR1 MNHNS and CDR2 SASEGT. The CDR3 runs to 16 residues. CDR3 sequence reads: CASTRTSGPGRETQYF. The DNA for the CDR3 is TGTGCCAGCACGCGGACTAGCGGACCGGGGCGGGAGACCCAGTACTTC.

The V call is TRBV7-9, the J call TRBJ2-6, with D perhaps being TRBD1 or TRBD2 (5 bases each). The CDR3 is made up of 17 amino acids. Germline CDR1 SEHNR, CDR2 FQNEAQ (reference sequence). The V gene lost 5 bases and the J gene lost 2 bases, with 16 bases spanning the gap. The CDR3 spells CASSQLWDPTGANVLTF. The CDR3 nucleotides read TGTGCCAGCAGCCAACTTTGGGACCCTACTGGGGCCAACGTCCTGACTTTC.

Many counts were recorded for this clonotype. The chain combines TRBV20-1 with TRBJ1-5; D ambiguous. CDR1 and CDR2 from the germline V gene are DFQATT and SNEGSKA (reference sequence). The CDR3 sequence is 12 residues long. Trimming took 3 bases from V and 1 from J, leaving 4 bases between them. DNA of the CDR3: TGCAGTGCTAGGATGAGCAATCAGCCCCAGCATTTT. Protein: CSARMSNQPQHF.